This T cell receptor beta chain was obtained from a study of regulatory T cells in long-lasting Graves disease. This clonotype was detected a few times. As yet, its antigen is unknown. Construction of the TCR beta libraries employed iRepertoire HTBI primers in conjunction with Arm-PCR of CDR3 regions. TCRdb reanalysed the multiplex PCR reads using MiXCR and keeps one entry per CDR3 protein. The profile shows a few hundred thousand distinct CDR3 sequences, 12% to 15% of them singletons. Whole-study results and caveats: It is possible that accuracy was reduced by the small size of the sample.

Germline values: CDR1 MGHRA, CDR2 YSYEKL. V gave up 3 bases and J gave up 5 bases; unmatched junction bases: 10. CDR3 length: 17 residues. Specified time point: newly diagnosed GD, antithyroid drugs for less than 3 months. Generation of the TCR library employed RNA extracted from PBMCs. The same specimen was also included in a second study, on T cells in Graves' hyperthyroidism and ophthalmopathy.

The material was peripheral blood mononuclear cells (PBMCs), obtained at new diagnosis, from a patient treated with antithyroid drugs. This receptor was taken from a woman in her fifties or sixties with Graves disease. The chain is built from TRBV4-1 and TRBJ2-7, with 13 bases lining up with TRBD2. CDR3 nucleotides: TGCGCCAGCAGCCACCTCACCCCAGGACTAGCGGGAGACGAGCAGTACTTC. Translated, it gives CASSHLTPGLAGDEQYF.